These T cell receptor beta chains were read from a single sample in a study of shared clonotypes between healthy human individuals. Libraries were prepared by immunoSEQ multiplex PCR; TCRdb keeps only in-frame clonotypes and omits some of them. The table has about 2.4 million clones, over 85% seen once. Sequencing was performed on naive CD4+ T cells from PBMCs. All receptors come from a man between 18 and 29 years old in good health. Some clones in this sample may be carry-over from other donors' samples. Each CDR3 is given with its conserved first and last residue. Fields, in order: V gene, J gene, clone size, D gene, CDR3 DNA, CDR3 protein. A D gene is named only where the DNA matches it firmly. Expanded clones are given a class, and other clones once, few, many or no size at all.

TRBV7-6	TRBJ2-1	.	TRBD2	TGTGCCAGCAGCTTAGCCGGGACTAGCGGGAGGCCTCCCGATGAGCAGTTCTTC	CASSLAGTSGRPPDEQFF
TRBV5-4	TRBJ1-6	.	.	TGTGCCAGCAGCGCTGGCGGGGCATCACCCCTCCACTTT	CASSAGGASPLHF
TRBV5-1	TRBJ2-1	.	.	TGCGCCAGCAGCTCTGAGAGCTCCTACAATGAGCAGTTCTTC	CASSSESSYNEQFF
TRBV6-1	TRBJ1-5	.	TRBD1	TGTGCCAGCAGTCGACAGGGGGCTGGCAATCAGCCCCAGCATTTT	CASSRQGAGNQPQHF
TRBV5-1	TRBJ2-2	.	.	TGCGCCAGCAGCTTGGCCACGGGAGTGCGCGCCGGGGAGCTGTTTTTT	CASSLATGVRAGELFF
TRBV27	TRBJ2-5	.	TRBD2	TGTGCCAGCAAACTCAACGGGGCGGGGGGGACCCAGTACTTC	CASKLNGAGGTQYF
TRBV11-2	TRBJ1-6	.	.	TGTGCCAGCAGCTCCCTGCGGCGGAATAATTCACCCCTCCACTTT	CASSSLRRNNSPLHF
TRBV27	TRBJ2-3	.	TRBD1	TGTGCCAGCAGTCGACCGGGACAGGGCACAGATACGCAGTATTTT	CASSRPGQGTDTQYF
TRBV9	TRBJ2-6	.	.	TGTGCCAGCAGCGTAACAGGGTCCGGGGCCAACGTCCTGACTTTC	CASSVTGSGANVLTF
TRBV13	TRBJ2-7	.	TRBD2	TGTGCCAGCAGCTTAGGCCCGGGACTAGCGGGATCGGCGTCCTACGAGCAGTACTTC	CASSLGPGLAGSASYEQYF
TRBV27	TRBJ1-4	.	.	TGTGCCAGCAGTTTAGGAGGGGCGGGAGAAAAACTGTTTTTT	CASSLGGAGEKLFF
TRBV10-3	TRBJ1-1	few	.	TGTGCCATCACCGGGGACATGAACACTGAAGCTTTCTTT	CAITGDMNTEAFF
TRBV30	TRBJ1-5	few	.	TGTGCCTCGGGGGTAGGGGCCAATCAGCCCCAGCATTTT	CASGVGANQPQHF
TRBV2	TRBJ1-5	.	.	TGTGCCAGCAGTGAAGAGAGCAATCAGCCCCAGCATTTT	CASSEESNQPQHF